What follows describes a single TCR beta chain. The antigen is undetermined. Repertoires were generated with immunoSEQ multiplex PCR, while TCRdb's copy carries only in-frame clones and drops some. The sample records approximately 300,000 clones, roughly 89% being singletons. This sample is part of a study of cytomegalovirus exposure and HLA in healthy donors. Points from the study as a whole: Most TCR sequences were rare, but some public TCRs occurred in many donors. Subsequent analysis showed first-cohort TCR clusters tending to co-occur in over a hundred validation repertoires. The study flagged 150 to 200 TCR beta chains as cytomegalovirus-associated.

While the first cohort had hundreds of subjects, the donors belonged to the separate validation cohort of over a hundred subjects. The CDR3 totals 15 residues. The germline CDR1 and CDR2 sequences are MDHEN and SYDVKM. Trimming took off 6 bases at V and 2 bases at J, with 16 bases between the two ends. The receptor comes from a young woman in good health and CMV-seronegative. Sequencing was performed on PBMCs. The chain has TRBV28 and TRBJ1-2, with a tentative D call TRBD1 (5 bases). CDR3 sequence reads: CASSPPGQTNYGYTF. CDR3 DNA sequence: TGTGCCAGCAGCCCCCCAGGGCAGACCAACTATGGCTACACCTTC.